This TCR beta chain came from a study of cytomegalovirus exposure and HLA in healthy donors. Looked up from germline, CDR1 is MNHEY and CDR2 is SMNVEV (reference sequence). The V gene lost 0 bases and the J gene lost 1 base, with 9 bases spanning the gap. The CDR3 length is 15 residues. Findings of the study overall: Confirmation was obtained in vitro that three CMV-associated chains are specific for CMV antigens.

Of note for this clone: Its target is not known.

PCR was performed using 60 Vbeta and 13 Jbeta primers. The method was immunoSEQ multiplex PCR; TCRdb's version includes in-frame clones alone and lacks a portion of them. The sample contains about 120,000 clones, 50% to 75% of which appear only once. The sequencing sample was made of PBMCs. The rearrangement links TRBV27 to TRBJ1-1, with D maybe TRBD1 (6 bases). The sequence was obtained from a woman in her 40s in good health and CMV-seropositive. The CDR3 here is CASSLSQGKNTEAFF. DNA of the CDR3: TGTGCCAGCAGTTTATCACAGGGAAAGAACACTGAAGCTTTCTTT.